The rows below give T cell receptor beta chains drawn from one sample of a study of blood T cell repertoires in COVID-19. The assay was immunoSEQ multiplex PCR, and TCRdb's table has in-frame clones only and misses some. The data hold about 89,000 clones, with around four fifths observed a single time. The material sequenced was peripheral blood. The receptor source for this set is a man between 65 and 80 years old with acute or convalescent COVID-19. CDR3s include the opening cysteine and the closing phenylalanine or tryptophan. Fields, in order: D gene, J gene, CDR3 length, V gene, CDR3 protein, CDR3 DNA. A D gene is named only where the DNA matches it firmly.

D gene: -
J gene: TRBJ1-2
CDR3 length: 17
V gene: TRBV5-6
CDR3 protein: CASSFTPRGRGNYGYTF
CDR3 DNA: TGTGCCAGCAGCTTCACCCCTAGGGGCCGGGGGAACTATGGCTACACCTTC

D gene: TRBD2
J gene: TRBJ2-3
CDR3 length: 17
V gene: TRBV7-6
CDR3 protein: CASSQREGRGPSDTQYF
CDR3 DNA: TGTGCCAGCAGCCAACGGGAGGGCCGCGGACCTTCAGATACGCAGTATTTT

D gene: -
J gene: TRBJ2-2
CDR3 length: 14
V gene: TRBV7-2
CDR3 protein: CASSLMSGTGELFF
CDR3 DNA: TGTGCCAGCAGCTTAATGTCAGGCACCGGGGAGCTGTTTTTT

D gene: TRBD2
J gene: TRBJ2-3
CDR3 length: 15
V gene: TRBV19
CDR3 protein: CASRGGAGGIDTQYF
CDR3 DNA: TGTGCCAGTAGAGGAGGAGCGGGAGGGATAGATACGCAGTATTTT

D gene: TRBD2
J gene: TRBJ2-3
CDR3 length: 14
V gene: TRBV28
CDR3 protein: CASSPGGPADTQYF
CDR3 DNA: TGTGCCAGCAGTCCGGGAGGGCCGGCAGATACGCAGTATTTT

D gene: TRBD1
J gene: TRBJ1-1
CDR3 length: 12
V gene: TRBV12-3/TRBV12-4
CDR3 protein: CASSLQGAGAFF
CDR3 DNA: TGTGCCAGCAGTTTACAGGGGGCGGGAGCTTTCTTT

D gene: -
J gene: TRBJ2-2
CDR3 length: 14
V gene: TRBV5-1
CDR3 protein: CASQPGGHTGELFF
CDR3 DNA: TGCGCCAGCCAGCCCGGGGGGCACACCGGGGAGCTGTTTTTT

D gene: -
J gene: TRBJ2-2
CDR3 length: 16
V gene: TRBV30
CDR3 protein: CAWSVGGGANTGELFF
CDR3 DNA: TGTGCCTGGAGTGTAGGAGGCGGGGCGAACACCGGGGAGCTGTTTTTT

D gene: -
J gene: TRBJ1-2
CDR3 length: 15
V gene: TRBV6-5
CDR3 protein: CASSYSLPTNYGYTF
CDR3 DNA: TGTGCCAGCAGTTACTCTCTACCAACTAACTATGGCTACACCTTC

D gene: -
J gene: TRBJ1-6
CDR3 length: 12
V gene: TRBV7-9
CDR3 protein: CASSSQQTPLHF
CDR3 DNA: TGTGCCAGCAGCTCACAGCAAACACCCCTCCACTTT

D gene: TRBD1
J gene: TRBJ2-7
CDR3 length: 14
V gene: TRBV5-1
CDR3 protein: CASSFGTGGYEQYF
CDR3 DNA: TGCGCCAGCAGCTTTGGGACAGGAGGCTACGAGCAGTACTTC

D gene: TRBD2
J gene: TRBJ2-7
CDR3 length: 17
V gene: TRBV12-5
CDR3 protein: CASGFRSSGGWPYEQYF
CDR3 DNA: TGTGCTAGTGGTTTCCGTTCTAGCGGGGGGTGGCCCTACGAGCAGTACTTC